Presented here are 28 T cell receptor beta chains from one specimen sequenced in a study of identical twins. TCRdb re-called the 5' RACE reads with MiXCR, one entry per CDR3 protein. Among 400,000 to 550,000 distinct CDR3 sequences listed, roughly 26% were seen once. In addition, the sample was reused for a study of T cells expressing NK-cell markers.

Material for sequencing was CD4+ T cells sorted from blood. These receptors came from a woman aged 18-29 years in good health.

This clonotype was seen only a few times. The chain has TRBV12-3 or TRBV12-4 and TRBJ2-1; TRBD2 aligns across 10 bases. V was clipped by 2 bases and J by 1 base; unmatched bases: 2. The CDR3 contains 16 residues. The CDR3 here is CASSLRLAGSYNEQFF. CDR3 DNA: TGTGCCAGCAGTTTAAGACTAGCGGGTTCCTACAATGAGCAGTTCTTC.

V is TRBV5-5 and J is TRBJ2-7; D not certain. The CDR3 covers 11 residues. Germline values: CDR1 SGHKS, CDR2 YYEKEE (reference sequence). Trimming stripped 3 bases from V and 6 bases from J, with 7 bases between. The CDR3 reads CASSSTVEQYF. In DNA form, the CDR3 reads TGTGCCAGCAGCTCAACAGTCGAGCAGTACTTC.

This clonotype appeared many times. The DNA of the CDR3 is TGCAGTGCTCATAGTAGCGGAAGTGAAAAACTGTTTTTT. Amino acid sequence: CSAHSSGSEKLFF. The chain combines TRBV20-1 with TRBJ1-4; D remains unclear. V lost 5 bases and J 7 bases, leaving 14 bases between the germline ends. Germline CDR1 is DFQATT and CDR2 is SNEGSKA (reference sequence). CDR3 length equals 13 residues.

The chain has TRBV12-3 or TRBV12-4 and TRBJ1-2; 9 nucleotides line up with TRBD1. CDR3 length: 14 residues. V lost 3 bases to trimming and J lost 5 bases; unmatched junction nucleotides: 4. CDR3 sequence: CASSLNRGLYGYTF. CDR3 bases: TGTGCCAGCAGTTTGAACAGGGGGCTTTATGGCTACACCTTC.

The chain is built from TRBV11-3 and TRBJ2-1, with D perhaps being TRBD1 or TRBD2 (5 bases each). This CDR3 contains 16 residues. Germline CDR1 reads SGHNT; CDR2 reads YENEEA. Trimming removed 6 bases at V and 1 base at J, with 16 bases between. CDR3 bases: TGTGCCAGCAGTTCAAAGTACGGGGCATCCTACAATGAGCAGTTCTTC. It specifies CASSSKYGASYNEQFF.

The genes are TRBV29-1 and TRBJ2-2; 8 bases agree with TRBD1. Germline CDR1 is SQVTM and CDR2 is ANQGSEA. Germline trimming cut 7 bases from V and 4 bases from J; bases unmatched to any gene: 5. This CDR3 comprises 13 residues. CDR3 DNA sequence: TGCAGCGCAGGGGGCTTCGTCACCGGGGAGCTGTTTTTT. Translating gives CSAGGFVTGELFF.

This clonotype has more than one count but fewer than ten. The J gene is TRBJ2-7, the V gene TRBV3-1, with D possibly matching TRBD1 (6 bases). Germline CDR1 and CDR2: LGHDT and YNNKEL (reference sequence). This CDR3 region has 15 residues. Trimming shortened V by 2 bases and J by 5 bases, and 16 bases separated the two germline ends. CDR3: CASSQRGGQGHEQYF. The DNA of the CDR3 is TGTGCCAGCAGCCAAAGAGGGGGTCAAGGCCACGAGCAGTACTTC.

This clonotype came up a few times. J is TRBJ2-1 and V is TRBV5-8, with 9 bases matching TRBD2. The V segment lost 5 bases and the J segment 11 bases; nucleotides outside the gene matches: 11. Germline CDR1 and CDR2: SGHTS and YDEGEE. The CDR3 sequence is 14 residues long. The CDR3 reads CASRPGTSSPKQFF. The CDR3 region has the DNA TGTGCCAGCAGACCCGGGACTAGCTCTCCAAAGCAGTTCTTC. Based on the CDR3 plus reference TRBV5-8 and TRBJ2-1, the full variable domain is EAGVTQSPTHLIKTRGQQATLRCSPISGHTSVYWYQQALGLGLQFLLWYDEGEERNRGNFPPRFSGRQFPNYSSELNVNALELEDSALYLCASRPGTSSPKQFFGPGTRLTVL.

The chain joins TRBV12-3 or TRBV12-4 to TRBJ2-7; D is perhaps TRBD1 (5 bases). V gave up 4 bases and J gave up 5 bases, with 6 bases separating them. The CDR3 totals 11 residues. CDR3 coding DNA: TGTGCCAGCAGTTCAGGGCACGAGCAGTACTTC. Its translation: CASSSGHEQYF.

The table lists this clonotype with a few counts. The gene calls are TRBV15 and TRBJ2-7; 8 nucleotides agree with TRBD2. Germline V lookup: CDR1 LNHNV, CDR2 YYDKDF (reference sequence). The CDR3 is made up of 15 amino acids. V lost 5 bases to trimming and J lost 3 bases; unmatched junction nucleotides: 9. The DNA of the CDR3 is TGTGCCACCAGCCAAAACCCCACTAGCGGCTACGAGCAGTACTTC. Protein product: CATSQNPTSGYEQYF. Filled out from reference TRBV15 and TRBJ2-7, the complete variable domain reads DAMVIQNPRYQVTQFGKPVTLSCSQTLNHNVMYWYQQKSSQAPKLLFHYYDKDFNNEADTPDNFQSRRPNTSFCFLDIRSPGLGDTAMYLCATSQNPTSGYEQYFGPGTRLTVT.

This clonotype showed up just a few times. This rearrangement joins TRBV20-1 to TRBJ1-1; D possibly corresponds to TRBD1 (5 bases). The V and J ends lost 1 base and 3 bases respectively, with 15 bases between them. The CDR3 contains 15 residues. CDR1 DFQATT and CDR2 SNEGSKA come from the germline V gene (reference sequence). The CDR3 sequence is CSARGAFGGDTEAFF. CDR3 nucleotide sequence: TGCAGTGCTAGAGGAGCATTTGGGGGAGACACTGAAGCTTTCTTT.

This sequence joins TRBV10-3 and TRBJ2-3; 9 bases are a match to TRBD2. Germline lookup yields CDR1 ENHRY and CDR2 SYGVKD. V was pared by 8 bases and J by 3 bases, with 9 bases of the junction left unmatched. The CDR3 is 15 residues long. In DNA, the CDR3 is TGTGCCATCCCCCCCCTAGCGGGACCGACAGATACGCAGTATTTT. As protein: CAIPPLAGPTDTQYF.

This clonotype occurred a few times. In nucleotides, the CDR3 is TGTGCCAGCAGCCCTCGACAGGTCTCCGGGGAGCTGTTTTTT. Encoded protein: CASSPRQVSGELFF. The chain employs TRBV12-3 or TRBV12-4 and TRBJ2-2, with D tentatively TRBD1 (6 bases). Trimming pared 6 bases from V and 6 bases from J, leaving 14 bases between. The CDR3 is made up of 14 amino acids.

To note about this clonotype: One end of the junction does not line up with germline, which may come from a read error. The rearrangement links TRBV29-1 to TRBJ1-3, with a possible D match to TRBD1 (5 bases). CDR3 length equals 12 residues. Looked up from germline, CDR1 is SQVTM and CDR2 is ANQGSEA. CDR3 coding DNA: TGCGGCGTAGATTCCGCGGGGGACACCATATATTTT. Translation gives CGVDSAGDTIYF.

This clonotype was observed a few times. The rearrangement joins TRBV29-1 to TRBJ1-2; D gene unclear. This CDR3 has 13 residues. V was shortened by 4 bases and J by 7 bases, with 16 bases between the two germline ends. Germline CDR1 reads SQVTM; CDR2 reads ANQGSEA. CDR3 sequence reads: CSVVPDNLGGYTF. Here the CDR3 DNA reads TGCAGCGTTGTTCCCGACAATCTTGGTGGCTACACCTTC.

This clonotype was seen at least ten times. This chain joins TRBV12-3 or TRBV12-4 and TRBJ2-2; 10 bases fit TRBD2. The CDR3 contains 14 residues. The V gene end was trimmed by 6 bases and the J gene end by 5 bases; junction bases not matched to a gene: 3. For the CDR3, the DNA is TGTGCCAGCAGACTAGCGGGGCTAACCGGGGAGCTGTTTTTT. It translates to CASRLAGLTGELFF.

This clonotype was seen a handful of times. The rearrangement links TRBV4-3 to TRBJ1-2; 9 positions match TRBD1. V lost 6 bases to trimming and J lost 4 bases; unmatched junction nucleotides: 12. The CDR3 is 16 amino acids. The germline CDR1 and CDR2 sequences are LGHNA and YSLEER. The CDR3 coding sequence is TGCGCCAGCAGTCACATCCCGGGACAGGGTTCCTATGGCTACACCTTC. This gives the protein CASSHIPGQGSYGYTF.

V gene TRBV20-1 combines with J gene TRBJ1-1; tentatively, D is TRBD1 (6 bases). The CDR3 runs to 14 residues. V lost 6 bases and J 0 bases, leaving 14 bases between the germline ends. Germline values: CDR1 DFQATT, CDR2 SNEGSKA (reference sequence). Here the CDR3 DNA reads TGCAGTGCACGAGCGGGGGCCCTGAACACTGAAGCTTTCTTT. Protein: CSARAGALNTEAFF.

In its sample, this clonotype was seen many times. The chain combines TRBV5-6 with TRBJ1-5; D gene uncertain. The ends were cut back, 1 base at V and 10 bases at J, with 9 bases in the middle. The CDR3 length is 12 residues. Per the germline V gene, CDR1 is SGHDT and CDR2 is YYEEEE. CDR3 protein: CASSLKGGPQHF. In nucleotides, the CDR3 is TGTGCCAGCAGCTTGAAAGGAGGACCCCAGCATTTT.

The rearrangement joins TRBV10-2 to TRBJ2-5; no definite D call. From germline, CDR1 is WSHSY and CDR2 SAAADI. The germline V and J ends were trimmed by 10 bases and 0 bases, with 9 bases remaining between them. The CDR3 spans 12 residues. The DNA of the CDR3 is TGCGCCACTTCAGAGTACCAAGAGACCCAGTACTTC. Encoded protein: CATSEYQETQYF.

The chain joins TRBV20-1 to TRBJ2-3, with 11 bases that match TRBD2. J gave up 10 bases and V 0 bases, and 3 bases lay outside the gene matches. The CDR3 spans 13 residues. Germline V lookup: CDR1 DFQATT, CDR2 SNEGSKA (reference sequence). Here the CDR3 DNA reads TGCAGTGCTAGAGAGACTAGCGGGAAAGCGCAGTATTTT. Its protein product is CSARETSGKAQYF.

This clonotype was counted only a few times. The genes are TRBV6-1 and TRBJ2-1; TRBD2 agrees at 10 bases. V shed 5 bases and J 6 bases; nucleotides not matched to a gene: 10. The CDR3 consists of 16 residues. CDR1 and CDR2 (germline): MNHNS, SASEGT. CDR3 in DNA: TGTGCCAGCAGTAGCCCAAAGCGGGAGGGCTCCAATGAGCAGTTCTTC. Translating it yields CASSSPKREGSNEQFF.

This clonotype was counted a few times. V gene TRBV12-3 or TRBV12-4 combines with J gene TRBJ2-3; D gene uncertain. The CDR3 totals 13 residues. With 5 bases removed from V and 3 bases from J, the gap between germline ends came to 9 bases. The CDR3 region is CASSPSWTDTQYF. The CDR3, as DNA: TGTGCCAGCAGTCCCAGTTGGACAGATACGCAGTATTTT.

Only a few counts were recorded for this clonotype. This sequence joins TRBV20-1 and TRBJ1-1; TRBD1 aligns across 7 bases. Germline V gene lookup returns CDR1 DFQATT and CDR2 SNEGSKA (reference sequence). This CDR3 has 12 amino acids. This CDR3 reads CSGGQPNTEAFF. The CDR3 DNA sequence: TGCAGCGGGGGACAGCCGAACACTGAAGCTTTCTTT.

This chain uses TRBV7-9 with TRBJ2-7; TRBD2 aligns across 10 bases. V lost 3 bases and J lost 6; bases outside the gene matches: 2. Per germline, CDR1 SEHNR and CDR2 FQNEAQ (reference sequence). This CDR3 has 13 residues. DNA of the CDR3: TGTGCCAGCAGCTTCGGGACTAGCGCCGAGCAGTACTTC. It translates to CASSFGTSAEQYF.

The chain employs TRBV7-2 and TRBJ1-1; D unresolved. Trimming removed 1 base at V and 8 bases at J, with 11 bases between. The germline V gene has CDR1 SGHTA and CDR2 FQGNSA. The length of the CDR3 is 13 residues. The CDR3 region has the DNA TGTGCCAGCAGCTTAGAGGGTGGTTCCGAAGCTTTCTTT. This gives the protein CASSLEGGSEAFF.

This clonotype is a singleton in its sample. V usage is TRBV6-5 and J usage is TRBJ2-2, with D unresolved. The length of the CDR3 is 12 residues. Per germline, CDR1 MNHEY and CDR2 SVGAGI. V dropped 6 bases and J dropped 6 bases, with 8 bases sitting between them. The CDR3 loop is CASRTRSGELFF. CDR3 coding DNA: TGTGCCAGCAGAACAAGGTCCGGGGAGCTGTTTTTT.

Here the CDR3 reads CASSLIPGTDLDLANVLTF. The CDR3 DNA reads as TGCGCCAGCAGCCTTATACCCGGGACGGACTTAGACTTGGCCAACGTCCTGACTTTC. The chain links TRBV5-1 to TRBJ2-6; D tentatively reads TRBD1 or TRBD2 (5 bases each). The germline V gene has CDR1 SGHRS and CDR2 YFSETQ. V dropped 4 bases and J dropped 6 bases, with 26 bases sitting between them. The CDR3 runs 19 residues. The whole variable domain, filled in from reference TRBV5-1 and TRBJ2-6, reads KAGVTQTPRYLIKTRGQQVTLSCSPISGHRSVSWYQQTPGQGLQFLFEYFSETQRNKGNFPGRFSGRQFSNSRSEMNVSTLELGDSALYLCASSLIPGTDLDLANVLTFGAGSRLTVL.